This TCR beta chain was identified during a study of cytomegalovirus exposure and HLA in healthy donors listed by TCRdb under 2017. Notes on the research overall: According to an earlier analysis of 587 of the donors, about 179 million T cells yielded some 110 million unique TCR beta sequences and about 280 Gb of sequence data. Donor age, sex, ethnicity and CMV serostatus were compiled alongside the repertoire data. In addition to the first cohort of hundreds of subjects, a separate validation cohort of 130 or so different subjects was used. About 300 gigabases of sequencing data and tens of millions of unique TCR sequences were included in an early release covering roughly 600 HLA-typed donors. The T cell repertoires of several hundred subjects were profiled by immunosequencing and related to cytomegalovirus serostatus. Across approximately 420 genotyped donors of the cohort, an average of about 240,000 unique TCR beta nucleotide sequences per donor were sequenced, and 15% to 20% of those sequences were non-productive. Rather than drawing on any new phenotypic data, the later analysis identified candidate immune exposures from TCR beta sequences and the way those sequences occurred across donors. In a later analysis, previously published TCR beta repertoires from 666 donors were re-analyzed and high-resolution HLA genotyping was added so that TCR occurrence patterns could be studied. All discovery cohort repertoires had been generated using a single sequencing platform. A handful of DR-DQ haplotypes were handled as single units for association and clustering because linkage in the cohort was strong. Of the approximately 400 genotyped donors, approximately 82% fell in the genetic ancestry cluster associated with self-reported Caucasian donors. A later genetic analysis took genome-wide SNP genotypes for about 65% of the 666 donors and used that subset as a discovery cohort. The aim of the study was to test whether cataloging public T cell receptors could identify signatures of past pathogen exposure. An earlier analysis of around 540 of the donors applied high-throughput TCR beta sequencing to assess whether each TCR beta V gene segment acted as functional or pseudogenic. High-throughput TCR immunosequencing, statistical association of individual TCRs with disease status, and machine learning were combined to predict cytomegalovirus infection status. Class I and class II HLA loci were covered by the typing at four-digit resolution. Typing coverage varied by locus: roughly 629-640 donors for A, B, C, DRB1 and DQB1; some 520 for DQA1; around 570 for DPA1; roughly 450 for DPB1. Study-level results and caveats: The classifier was reported to diagnose cytomegalovirus status with high specificity and sensitivity in both the original and validation cohorts. This cohort had only TCR beta chains sequenced, and the lack of alpha or paired-chain data limited which features could be detected. The 87-base-pair reads could not distinguish some IMGT-functional V segments, including TRBV6-2 and TRBV6-3, so those segments were excluded. When HLA alleles, especially DR and DQ, strongly co-occurred, attributing TCR associations to individual alleles was difficult. Correlated functional status among segregating V segments might be attributable to linkage disequilibrium, but an unknown experimental factor could not be ruled out. Broadly in line with IMGT annotations, most TCR beta V segments showed up in productive rearrangements about 87% or about 30% of the time in an earlier analysis of roughly 590 of the donors. The sequencing pipeline was judged likely to have produced a cluster of highly shared sequence variants as a technical artifact. Because counts were too low, around 18 rarely observed V segments, including chromosome 9 orphons, were left out of the earlier analysis of some 640 of the donors. An association between a missense DCLRE1C variant and V-gene and J-gene trimming of TCR beta chains was found in a later genetic analysis and replicated in an independent cohort. A further reported finding was that TCR beta sequences accurately predicted the HLA-A and HLA-B alleles for most subjects in the first cohort. According to a later analysis, TCR association rates differed among HLA loci, with DRB1 alleles showing the most associated TCRs and HLA-C alleles showing the fewest. According to the authors, the approach could potentially be generalized to other disease states and immunological phenotypes. While some public TCRs were present in many individuals, most TCR sequences turned up only very rarely across donors. In a later analysis, HLA-associated TCR beta chains showed more clonal expansion and lower generation probabilities than non-associated chains that were equally common. A later analysis reported that several top co-occurrence clusters appeared linked to parvovirus B19, influenza, CMV and Epstein-Barr virus. A later analysis associated roughly 17,000 TCR beta sequences with specific HLA alleles at a false discovery rate of 0.05. According to a later analysis, most CMV-associated TCR beta chains appeared to be HLA-restricted, and the HLA associations seemed to be driven largely by CMV exposure. Sequencing depth was assumed to be roughly uniform across donors in the presence/absence analyses, though that assumption may not hold. A total of 150 to 200 TCR beta chains were listed by the study as associated with cytomegalovirus. HLA typing was unavailable for some donors at each locus, so association tests used only the typed subset. Compared with the approximately 670-donor mean, donors in an Asian-associated ancestry cluster had fewer N-insertions in productive TCRs, according to a later genetic analysis. Three of the identified cytomegalovirus-associated TCR beta chains were confirmed in vitro to be specific for cytomegalovirus antigens. CMV serostatus was the only immune exposure information available for the cohort.

This clone has just a few counts. Its antigen has not been determined. Base-call qualities are not available, and no considerably larger clone is one nucleotide away. Libraries were prepared through the immunoSEQ multiplex PCR assay. The multiplex PCR relied on a mix of 60 forward primers for TCR Vbeta segments and 13 reverse primers for TCR Jbeta segments. Amplification of the CDR3 region of rearranged TCR beta genes was performed with a multiplex PCR assay on genomic DNA. On the Illumina HiSeq System, the amplified TCR beta libraries were sequenced as 87-base-pair reads. From the authors' description of their analysis: A later analysis counted approximately 74 million unique TCR beta chains across the 666 repertoires, and some 11 million of these chains were shared by at least two donors. To remove PCR and sequencing errors, raw reads were error-corrected and collapsed into unique sequences using a nearest-neighbor algorithm that merged closely related sequences. V, D and J gene segments were assigned by aligning CDR3 sequences to IMGT reference sequences. For a sequence to be retained, a match of at least six nucleotides was required to both a V gene segment and a J gene segment. A rearrangement counted as productive if the CDR3 had no stop codons and remained in frame with V and J, and every other rearrangement counted as non-productive. Following IMGT convention, CDR3 was defined as the stretch from the second conserved V-encoded cysteine to the conserved J-encoded phenylalanine. Sequences without an unambiguous match to a single V gene segment were excluded from the earlier analysis of about 630 of the donors. In an earlier analysis of a few hundred of the donors, a V segment was called functional when productive rearrangements were above 56.7%, and segregating when the standard deviation between donors exceeded 5%. To diagnose cytomegalovirus status from the catalog of TCR beta chain sequences, a statistical classification framework was built. V and J gene assignment, in a later analysis, came from comparing TCR nucleotide sequences with IMGT/GENE-DB human TR gene sequences. In a later analysis, CDR3 sequences and most-parsimonious VDJ recombination scenarios were assigned using the TCRdist pipeline. A later analysis defined each TCR beta chain by its CDR3 amino acid sequence plus V-gene family, and excluded reads lacking a unique V-gene family. In a later analysis, 450 to 600 highly shared, low-generation-probability nucleotide sequences were removed to address suspected cross-contamination and a sequencing artifact. In a later analysis, a clonal expansion index was calculated for each public chain from normalized within-repertoire ranks of inferred template counts. In a later analysis, generation probabilities were computed using a VDJ recombination model fitted to out-of-frame rearrangements, and the results were checked against IGoR. Hypergeometric tests were used in a later analysis to score TCR-TCR, TCR-HLA and TCR-CMV co-occurrence, with a repertoire-size bias correction applied to the TCR pairs. In a later analysis, false discovery rates were estimated by permuting HLA or CMV assignments 20 times. In a later analysis, co-occurring TCRs were grouped with DBSCAN, and TCRdist sequence similarity was added when clustering was performed within HLA-allele-positive subsets. Co-occurrence clustering excluded repertoires with fewer than 30,000 or more than 120,000 public chains, plus five with anomalous nucleotide sharing. Imported from immuneACCESS, the table was reduced by TCRdb to in-frame sequences with V and J called. These copies leave out some clones; in studies compared against another copy, an unresolved V gene accounts for under half, and the cause of the remainder is not known. V and J calls and clone size follow that table, whereas D and trimming were derived from the DNA. The sample table contains around 32,000 clones; only one count was recorded for approximately 47% of them. Around 2% of the sample belongs to the ten largest clones.

The cysteine opens and the phenylalanine closes a CDR3 of 18 amino acids. The sequence is cut down to CDR3 DNA, 54 bases in frame from base 1. In total, 666 healthy bone marrow donors made up the cohort. Cohort members were all nominally healthy when sampled, although unrecorded immune exposures were likely present. The donor was CMV seronegative and belonged to the group of 352 seronegative cohort members. A peripheral blood sample was provided by each donor, and peripheral blood mononuclear cells were used for TCR beta sequencing. Genomic DNA was extracted from the blood cell samples with the Qiagen DNeasy Blood Extraction Kit.

This sequence originates from a woman between 45 and 65 years old in good health and CMV-seronegative. The chain links TRBV21-1 with TRBJ2-1; the table's D call TRBD2 went unverified against the DNA. TRBV21-1 counts as a pseudogene. The sample consisted of PBMCs. CDR3 sequence: CASPGSLGLAGVGNEQFF. In nucleotide form, the sequence is TGTGCCAGCCCTGGTTCCCTAGGGCTGGCGGGAGTGGGAAATGAGCAGTTCTTC.